The clone carrying this T cell receptor beta chain was counted ten times or more. Priming of first-strand cDNA relied on TRAV- and TRBV-specific primers (covering alpha and beta chains). With a V-primer adapter and a constant-region primer, TCRs were amplified for 20 PCR cycles. Each CDR3 protein gets one entry after TCRdb re-called the reads with MiXCR. The data show tens of thousands of distinct CDR3 sequences, more than 25% seen once. This sample is drawn from a study of low-dose radiotherapy and immunotherapy resistance in tumors. Germline CDR1 is SGHRS and CDR2 is YFSETQ. This CDR3 region has 17 residues. The junction had 8 bases not matched to a gene; V was cut back by 0 bases and J by 4 bases. Noted time point: before trial treatment.

The sequence was obtained from a female donor with ovarian cancer. The rearrangement links TRBV5-1 to TRBJ2-1; 9 positions agree with TRBD2. The material sequenced was PBMCs, taken before treatment. CDR3 amino acids: CASSLEAISGGYNEQFF. As DNA, the CDR3 is TGCGCCAGCAGCTTGGAAGCCATTAGCGGGGGATACAATGAGCAGTTCTTC. Full variable domain (rest looked up from reference TRBV5-1 and TRBJ2-1): KAGVTQTPRYLIKTRGQQVTLSCSPISGHRSVSWYQQTPGQGLQFLFEYFSETQRNKGNFPGRFSGRQFSNSRSEMNVSTLELGDSALYLCASSLEAISGGYNEQFFGPGTRLTVL.